Described below is a single T cell receptor beta chain sequence and its context. Its specificity is unknown. Germline CDR1 and CDR2: LGHDT and YNNKEL (reference sequence). The CDR3 contains 18 residues. UMI-labeled 5' RACE TRB cDNA libraries were prepared from the cells. TCRdb processed the 5' RACE reads again and assigns one entry to each CDR3 protein, with no DNA. The sample includes about 57,000 distinct CDR3 sequences. This sample stems from a study of CXCR3-negative and CXCR3-positive naive CD8 T cells. Study findings and constraints: Both naive subsets carried similar amounts of surface CD5, so TCR strength was inferred from TRB CDR3 properties. Researchers reported similar TRBV-TRBJ usage in naive CXCR3-negative and CXCR3-positive cells, though memory differed. TRB CDR3 hydrophobicity was greater in CXCR3-positive naive cells than in CXCR3-negative naive cells.

The sequencing sample was made of naive CXCR3+ CD8+ T cells from blood. Subset meaning: CD45RO-CCR7+CD27+CD95- naive CD8+ T cells expressing CXCR3 (TNR3+). The J gene is TRBJ2-3, the V gene TRBV3-1; TCRdb proposes TRBD2, but this gene call is untestable without DNA. This receptor was identified in a human donor in good health. Some clones in this sample may be carry-over from other donors' samples. CDR3 protein: CASSPGRLAGDFTDTQYF.